This T cell receptor (beta chain) was sequenced for a study of T cell responses to AZD1222 COVID-19 vaccine. Clones were sequenced by immunoSEQ multiplex PCR, and TCRdb holds only the in-frame ones, with some missing. Altogether 25,000 to 35,000 clones are present, just under 80% being singletons, with the ten largest covering 4.5% to 7%. This clone has just a few counts. The CDR3 runs to 15 residues. Germline V gives CDR1 SGHDN, CDR2 FVKESK. Germline trimming cut 5 bases from V and 10 bases from J; bases unmatched to any gene: 8. This clonotype was obtained from an adult in good health. Specimen: peripheral blood, collected on day 0 of AZD1222 vaccination. The V and J genes are TRBV14 and TRBJ1-6, with 10 positions matching TRBD1. This CDR3 reads CASSLGQGYRSPLHF. Written as DNA, the CDR3 is TGTGCCAGCAGCTTGGGACAGGGGTATAGATCACCCCTCCACTTT.